This T cell receptor (beta chain) was sequenced during a study of blood T cell repertoires in COVID-19. Repertoires were generated with immunoSEQ multiplex PCR, while TCRdb's copy carries only in-frame clones and drops some. The sample contains about 300,000 clones, 83% of which appear only once. This CDR3 spans 14 amino acids. V was cut by 7 bases and J by 5 bases, with 18 bases left in between. Germline values: CDR1 MNHEY, CDR2 SVGAGI. The TCR sequence derives from a woman aged 45-60 years who had recovered from COVID-19. The sample comprised peripheral blood. J is TRBJ2-7 and V is TRBV6-5; no clear D. CDR3 bases: TGTGCCAGCATCGATCGGGTAGCTTCTAACGAGCAGTACTTC. Its translation: CASIDRVASNEQYF.